The T cell receptor beta chain described here comes from a study of blood T cells in healthy people across ages. The authors ran a second PCR of about 7 to 12 cycles using a sample-barcoded 5' primer and a J-beta primer mix. A 12-random-nucleotide template-switch adaptor tagged each cDNA molecule. A single record per CDR3 protein comes from TCRdb applying MiXCR to the 5' RACE reads. The sample holds more than 600,000 distinct CDR3 sequences; 20% to 25% are singletons and the top ten take 9% to 9.5%. CDR3 size: 13 residues. The V and J ends lost 4 bases and 4 bases respectively, with 7 bases between them. The germline V gene has CDR1 LGHDT and CDR2 YNNKEL (reference sequence). These data also formed part of another study, on T cells of mothers and their children. As that report states: Every mother supplied over 8 million TCR beta CDR3 reads and every child 2.5 million to 3.5 million.

The sequenced material came from blood. This rearrangement joins TRBV3-1 to TRBJ1-4; D uncertain. The sequence came from a boy younger than 18 in good health. The chain's CDR3 is CASSPTLNEKLFF. The DNA for the CDR3 is TGTGCCAGCAGCCCAACTCTTAATGAAAAACTGTTTTTT.